This T cell receptor beta chain emerged from a study of blood T cell repertoires in COVID-19. CDR3 length: 13 residues. In germline, CDR1 is SGHAT, CDR2 FQDESV (reference sequence). V shed 3 bases and J 7 bases; nucleotides not matched to a gene: 2. The repertoire was sequenced with immunoSEQ multiplex PCR; TCRdb's copy has only in-frame clones and lacks some. The table records about 120,000 clones, 70% to 85% of them present only once. The sequence came from a man between 65 and 80 years old with active or convalescent COVID-19. The J gene is TRBJ1-1, the V gene TRBV11-1, with 10 bases aligning to TRBD1. Sequenced sample: peripheral blood. The CDR3 coding sequence is TGTGCCAGCAGCTTCGGACAGGGGGTTGAAGCTTTCTTT. This translates into CASSFGQGVEAFF.